Presented here are 21 T cell receptor beta chains from one specimen sequenced in a study of OX40 agonist ivuxolimab in advanced cancers. Sequencing used immunoSEQ multiplex PCR; TCRdb keeps in-frame clones, though not all of them. This repertoire shows 70,000 to 90,000 clones, 85% to 90% found once; its top ten account for 9.5% to 12%. Sequencing used CD4+ or CD8+ T cells sorted from blood, obtained in a trial of the OX40 agonist ivuxolimab. The receptors originated from an adult with an advanced solid tumor such as melanoma, head and neck, liver or kidney cancer.

The chain carries TRBV5-1 and TRBJ1-2; no firm D call. Trimming stripped 0 bases from V and 4 bases from J, with 10 bases between. This CDR3 has 14 residues. CDR1 is SGHRS and CDR2 is YFSETQ in the germline V gene. The CDR3 DNA follows: TGCGCCAGCAGCTTGGCCTCGGGCACCTATGGCTACACCTTC. It encodes CASSLASGTYGYTF.

The chain joins TRBV28 to TRBJ2-2, with 12 bases aligning to TRBD1. This CDR3 spans 17 amino acids. Per germline, CDR1 MDHEN and CDR2 SYDVKM. Germline trimming cut 3 bases from V and 2 bases from J; bases unmatched to any gene: 4. CDR3 nucleotide sequence: TGTGCCAGCAGTTTGTGGGGACAGGGGGCAAACACCGGGGAGCTGTTTTTT. It codes for CASSLWGQGANTGELFF.

V is TRBV5-1 and J is TRBJ1-2; 9 nucleotides line up with TRBD1. Unmatched junction bases numbered 10, after V lost 0 bases and J lost 7 bases. CDR3 size: 16 residues. Germline V gene sequence: CDR1 SGHRS, CDR2 YFSETQ. The CDR3 sequence: CASSLEGMGQGFGYTF. DNA of the CDR3: TGCGCCAGCAGCTTGGAAGGAATGGGACAGGGTTTTGGCTACACCTTC.

The chain links TRBV5-6 to TRBJ2-4; 9 nucleotides match TRBD1. Germline values: CDR1 SGHDT, CDR2 YYEEEE. CDR3 length: 16 amino acids. Trimming cost V 4 bases and J 3 bases; bases outside gene matches: 8. CDR3 in amino acids: CASSRGGQGFKNIQYF. The DNA for the CDR3 is TGTGCCAGCAGCCGCGGGGGACAGGGTTTCAAAAACATTCAGTACTTC. The entire variable domain, with the rest obtained from reference TRBV5-6 and TRBJ2-4, is as follows: DAGVTQSPTHLIKTRGQQVTLRCSPKSGHDTVSWYQQALGQGPQFIFQYYEEEERQRGNFPDRFSGHQFPNYSSELNVNALLLGDSALYLCASSRGGQGFKNIQYFGAGTRLSVL.

This clone was detected only once. J is TRBJ1-6 and V is TRBV29-1, with D perhaps matching TRBD1 (6 bases). The CDR3 is made up of 14 amino acids. Germline values: CDR1 SQVTM, CDR2 ANQGSEA. V dropped 7 bases and J dropped 7 bases, with 17 bases sitting between them. CDR3 residues: CSAQGGGPNSPLHF. As DNA, the CDR3 is TGCAGCGCTCAAGGGGGGGGACCGAATTCACCCCTCCACTTT.

This rearrangement joins TRBV5-1 to TRBJ2-1; perhaps TRBD1 as D (5 bases). Germline-derived CDR1 and CDR2 are SGHRS and YFSETQ. The CDR3 length is 14 residues. V lost 3 bases and J 7 bases, leaving 14 bases between the germline ends. CDR3 region: CASSSAQGSNEQFF. The CDR3 DNA sequence: TGCGCCAGCAGCTCCGCCCAGGGTTCGAATGAGCAGTTCTTC. Full variable domain (remainder filled in from reference TRBV5-1 and TRBJ2-1): KAGVTQTPRYLIKTRGQQVTLSCSPISGHRSVSWYQQTPGQGLQFLFEYFSETQRNKGNFPGRFSGRQFSNSRSEMNVSTLELGDSALYLCASSSAQGSNEQFFGPGTRLTVL.

The rearrangement uses TRBV7-9 and TRBJ2-1, with D uncertain. The CDR3 consists of 12 residues. In germline, CDR1 is SEHNR, CDR2 FQNEAQ (reference sequence). Trimming took 3 bases from V and 9 from J, leaving 9 bases between them. In DNA form, the CDR3 reads TGTGCCAGCAGCTTCGATACTCCTGAGCAGTTCTTC. It translates to CASSFDTPEQFF.

V is TRBV6-1 and J is TRBJ1-1, with D perhaps TRBD1 (5 bases). This CDR3 is 11 amino acids long. Germline V lookup: CDR1 MNHNS, CDR2 SASEGT. Trimming removed 8 bases at V and 11 bases at J, with 15 bases between. In DNA, the CDR3 is TGTGCCAGCGGCTGGGGGGGGAGGGCTTTCTTT. Amino acid sequence: CASGWGGRAFF.

The chain has TRBV19 and TRBJ2-3, with D maybe TRBD2 (5 bases). The CDR3 sequence is 16 residues long. Looked up from germline, CDR1 is LNHDA and CDR2 is SQIVND (reference sequence). Deletions cut 4 bases from V and 2 bases from J, with 16 bases between. CDR3 amino acids: CASSTSGGSPTDTQYF. CDR3 DNA sequence: TGTGCCAGTAGTACCTCGGGCGGGTCCCCCACAGATACGCAGTATTTT.

This sequence joins TRBV10-3 and TRBJ2-7, with 8 bases lining up with TRBD1. V lost 8 bases, J lost 4 bases, and 10 bases stayed unmatched. Germline values: CDR1 ENHRY, CDR2 SYGVKD. This CDR3 is built from 14 residues. The CDR3, as DNA: TGTGCCATCGGAACGGACAGGGCTTCGTACGAGCAGTACTTC. Translating gives CAIGTDRASYEQYF.

The CDR3 DNA reads TGTGCCAGCTCACCACGGCAGGGGAGGGACGAGCAGTACTTC. Its translation: CASSPRQGRDEQYF. The gene calls are TRBV18 and TRBJ2-7, with D possibly matching TRBD2 (7 bases). The germline V gene encodes CDR1 KGHSH and CDR2 LQKENI. Trimming shortened V by 1 base and J by 5 bases, and 12 bases separated the two germline ends. CDR3 size: 14 residues.

This chain joins TRBV4-1 and TRBJ2-7, with TRBD1 as a possible D gene (5 bases). Trimming took off 1 base at V and 0 bases at J, with 10 bases between the two ends. CDR1 and CDR2 from the germline V gene are MGHRA and YSYEKL. This CDR3 is built from 15 residues. The CDR3 spells CASSQVQGSSYEQYF. The CDR3 DNA reads as TGCGCCAGCAGCCAAGTGCAGGGCAGCTCCTACGAGCAGTACTTC.

J is TRBJ2-7 and V is TRBV5-1; 8 nucleotides align to TRBD1. J was trimmed by 7 bases and V by 0 bases; bases with no gene match: 3. CDR1 and CDR2 (germline): SGHRS, YFSETQ. The CDR3 covers 13 residues. This CDR3 is CASSLADREEQYF. The CDR3 DNA reads as TGCGCCAGCAGCTTGGCGGACAGGGAAGAGCAGTACTTC.

The chain recombines TRBV7-2 with TRBJ2-1, with 10 bases fitting TRBD2. Germline-derived CDR1 and CDR2 are SGHTA and FQGNSA. This CDR3 is 15 amino acids long. The J segment lost 5 bases and the V segment lost 2 bases, leaving 3 bases of the junction unmatched. This CDR3 reads CASSLLAGGDNEQFF. The CDR3 bases are TGTGCCAGCAGCTTATTAGCGGGGGGAGACAATGAGCAGTTCTTC. The complete variable domain, with remaining parts taken from reference TRBV7-2 and TRBJ2-1, reads GAGVSQSPSNKVTEKGKDVELRCDPISGHTALYWYRQSLGQGLEFLIYFQGNSAPDKSGLPSDRFSAERTGGSVSTLTIQRTQQEDSAVYLCASSLLAGGDNEQFFGPGTRLTVL.

The rearrangement uses TRBV6-6 and TRBJ1-4; D is ambiguous. V was shortened by 6 bases and J by 8 bases, with 7 bases between the two germline ends. The CDR3 has 11 residues. The germline V gene has CDR1 MNHNY and CDR2 SVGAGI (reference sequence). The CDR3 DNA is TGTGCCAGCAGCCCGGGGGAAAAACTGTTTTTT. Its protein is CASSPGEKLFF.

The V call is TRBV6-5, the J call TRBJ2-3, with unresolved D. Between the trimmed V and J ends, which lost 7 bases and 8 bases, there was a span of 19 bases. The CDR3 totals 14 residues. Germline V gives CDR1 MNHEY, CDR2 SVGAGI. The CDR3 loop is CASTHDWVMGTQYF. In nucleotides, the CDR3 is TGTGCCAGCACCCACGACTGGGTTATGGGTACGCAGTATTTT.

The chain links TRBV7-9 to TRBJ1-2; 7 bases map to TRBD1. The CDR3 has 13 residues. With V trimmed by 5 bases and J by 4 bases, 4 bases remained unmatched. Per germline, CDR1 SEHNR and CDR2 FQNEAQ (reference sequence). The CDR3 DNA reads as TGTGCCAGCAGCCATGGGACAGCCTATGGCTACACCTTC. It encodes CASSHGTAYGYTF.

The rearrangement joins TRBV28 to TRBJ1-2; D ambiguous. The CDR3 length is 12 residues. Germline V gene lookup returns CDR1 MDHEN and CDR2 SYDVKM. V was cut by 7 bases and J by 1 base, with 7 bases left in between. The CDR3 DNA sequence: TGTGCCAGCACCCCTCGTAACTATGGCTACACCTTC. It translates to CASTPRNYGYTF.

The rearrangement joins TRBV2 to TRBJ2-7; no clear D gene. The CDR3 contains 11 residues. The germline gives CDR1 SNHLY, CDR2 FYNNEI. Between the trimmed V and J ends, which lost 5 bases and 3 bases, there was a span of 5 bases. The CDR3 reads CASSPVYEQYF. As DNA, the CDR3 is TGTGCCAGCAGTCCAGTCTACGAGCAGTACTTC.

The V call is TRBV9, the J call TRBJ2-1, with 16 bases fitting TRBD2. Germline CDR1 is SGDLS and CDR2 is YYNGEE. The CDR3 is 18 amino acids. Losses at the gene ends were 2 bases for V and 1 base for J; bases not matched to a gene: 3. CDR3 sequence: CASSVGTSGRGSYNEQFF. CDR3 DNA sequence: TGTGCCAGCAGCGTCGGGACTAGCGGGAGGGGGTCCTACAATGAGCAGTTCTTC.

This chain joins TRBV5-4 and TRBJ1-1, with D uncertain. Trimming stripped 0 bases from V and 3 bases from J, with 12 bases between. Germline V gene lookup returns CDR1 SGHNT and CDR2 YYREEE (reference sequence). The CDR3 is made up of 15 amino acids. The CDR3 bases are TGTGCCAGCAGCTTGGCTCCGGCAGCGGACACTGAAGCTTTCTTT. Translating it yields CASSLAPAADTEAFF.